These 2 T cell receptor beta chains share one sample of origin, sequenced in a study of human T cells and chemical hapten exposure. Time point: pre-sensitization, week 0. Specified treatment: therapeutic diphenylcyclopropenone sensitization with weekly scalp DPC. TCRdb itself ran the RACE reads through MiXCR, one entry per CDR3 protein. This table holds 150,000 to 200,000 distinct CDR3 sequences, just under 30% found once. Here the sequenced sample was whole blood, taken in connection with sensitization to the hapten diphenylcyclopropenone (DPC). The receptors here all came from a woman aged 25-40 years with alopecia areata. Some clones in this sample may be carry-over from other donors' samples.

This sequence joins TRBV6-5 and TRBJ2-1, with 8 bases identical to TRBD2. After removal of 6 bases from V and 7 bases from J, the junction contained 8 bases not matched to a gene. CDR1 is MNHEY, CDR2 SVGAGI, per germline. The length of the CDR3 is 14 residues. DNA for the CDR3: TGTGCCAGCAGGCGCGGGGGGCCATCGAATGAGCAGTTCTTC. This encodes CASRRGGPSNEQFF.

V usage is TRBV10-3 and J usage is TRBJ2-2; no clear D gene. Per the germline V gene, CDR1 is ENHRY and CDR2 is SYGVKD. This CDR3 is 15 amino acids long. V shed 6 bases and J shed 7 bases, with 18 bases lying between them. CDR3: CAISDDPRRIGELFF. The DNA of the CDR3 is TGTGCCATCAGCGATGACCCAAGACGTATCGGGGAGCTGTTTTTT.